This T cell receptor (beta chain) was profiled in a study of T cell repertoires in cytomegalovirus infection (dated by TCRdb to 2018 to 2020). With respect to the entire study: Donor HLA type was relevant to the analysis, because carriage of CMV infection together with the matching HLA type was indicated by public TCR beta signatures. Findings and caveats that apply to the study as a whole: The ex vivo response was dominated by HLA-C-restricted CMV-specific TCR beta clonotypes, and the single most frequent clonotype in two of eight donors was supplied by these HLA-C-restricted clonotypes. Cumulative frequency of public TCR beta family members discriminated carriers of CMV infection plus the relevant HLA type in this cohort and an independent 352-donor cohort.

Worth noting for this clonotype: Its antigen is not yet known. No qualities accompany the bases; no much larger clone lies one base away.

There are 14 amino acids in the CDR3, from cysteine to phenylalanine inclusive. Only the CDR3 part of the read is kept: 42 bases, read in frame from the first base. Trimming at the junction amounts to 6 bases on V and 3 bases on J, and the germline ends lie 17 bases apart. Looking up the germline V gene yields CDR1 SQVTM and CDR2 ANQGSEA. The reads were generated on an Illumina HiSeq 1500. Clones were called with MiXCR by TCRdb after fastp trimmed the public reads at Q25, and only in-frame beta chains were retained. Merged by CDR3 protein, the rows form single entries marked with the most common genes and DNA. This sample gives fewer than 250,000 distinct CDR3 sequences in total; 10% to 15% of them show up just once. 1.5% to 2% of the sample rests with the top ten.

Material for sequencing was PBMCs. The clonotype comes from a human donor in good health (CMV status not recorded). Some clones in this sample may be carry-over from other donors' samples. The rearranged segments are TRBV29-1 and TRBJ1-2; tentative D gene TRBD1, with 6 bases matching. In nucleotides, the sequence is TGCAGCGTCGCGCGGGGGGCACAGGACTATGGCTACACCTTC. Translated, it gives CSVARGAQDYGYTF.